Listed here are 13 T cell receptor beta chains from one sample, sequenced in a study of T cells in Graves' hyperthyroidism and ophthalmopathy (dated by TCRdb to the late 2010s). Receptor libraries were prepared by multiplex PCR. Sequencing took place on an Illumina HiSeq 2000. TCR beta CDR3 regions were amplified from RNA transcripts. The first round of RT-PCR for the TCR CDR3 was performed with the HTBI primer set and the Qiagen OneStep RT-PCR kit. The public reads were reprocessed in TCRdb via fastp at Q25 and MiXCR, keeping in-frame beta chains. For every CDR3 protein sequence, its rows merge into one entry that carries the most common genes and DNA. The sample table shows about 600,000 distinct CDR3 sequences, and 16% are seen once. The ten largest make up 2.5% to 4% of the sample. Sequenced: blood. The receptors were sampled from a woman between 35 and 50 years old with Graves' ophthalmopathy.

The sample holds many counts of this clonotype. This chain uses TRBV18 with TRBJ1-1; 10 bases line up with TRBD1. CDR3 length: 18 amino acids. J lost 0 bases, V lost 5 bases, and 12 bases had no gene match. Germline CDR1 is KGHSH and CDR2 is LQKENI. The CDR3 nucleotides are TGTGCCAGCTCATCCATTCACGGGACAGGGGTCGTGAACACTGAAGCTTTCTTT. This translates into CASSSIHGTGVVNTEAFF.

This clonotype has a count of ten or more. CDR3 sequence reads: CASRAGTSGSEQFF. CDR3 bases: TGTGCCAGCAGAGCCGGGACTAGCGGTAGCGAGCAGTTCTTC. The rearrangement links TRBV2 to TRBJ2-1, with 11 bases identical to TRBD2. The ends lost 6 bases at V and 10 bases at J; junction bases unmatched: 8. Germline V gene sequence: CDR1 SNHLY, CDR2 FYNNEI. The CDR3 loop spans 14 amino acids.

This clonotype occurred a few times. J is TRBJ2-1 and V is TRBV6-1; no firm D call. The CDR3 is made up of 16 amino acids. Trimming shortened V by 4 bases and J by 5 bases, and 18 bases separated the two germline ends. Germline assignment: CDR1 MNHNS and CDR2 SASEGT. The CDR3 protein is CASSVSLTTRNNEQFF. The CDR3 DNA reads as TGTGCCAGCAGTGTCTCTCTTACTACGCGGAACAATGAGCAGTTCTTC.

For this clonotype: The conserved closing phenylalanine or tryptophan is absent in this CDR3, likely reflecting a read error. CDR3 DNA: TGTGCCATCAGTGGGAGCGCGGACAGGGCCTACAATGAGCAGTTCCTC. Its protein product is CAISGSADRAYNEQFL. The chain couples TRBV10-3 to TRBJ2-1, with 8 bases that match TRBD1. J was trimmed by 2 bases and V by 4 bases; bases with no gene match: 7. This CDR3 has 16 amino acids. Germline V gene lookup returns CDR1 ENHRY and CDR2 SYGVKD.

This clonotype has ten or more counts. This CDR3 is CASSYPRSGLAGRTGELFF. The CDR3 bases are TGTGCCAGCAGTTACCCCAGATCGGGACTAGCGGGGCGCACCGGGGAGCTGTTTTTT. This chain connects TRBV6-5 to TRBJ2-2, with 13 bases aligning to TRBD2. The junction had 10 bases not matched to a gene; V was cut back by 2 bases and J by 4 bases. Germline V gives CDR1 MNHEY, CDR2 SVGAGI. This CDR3 has 19 amino acids.

This clonotype was observed at least ten times. The gene calls are TRBV7-9 and TRBJ2-7; D call uncertain. V lost 1 base and J 2 bases, leaving 9 bases between the germline ends. CDR1 is SEHNR and CDR2 is FQNEAQ in the germline V gene (reference sequence). The CDR3 is 14 residues long. As DNA, the CDR3 is TGTGCCAGCAGCTTAGTCCAGGAACCCTACGAGCAGTACTTC. Protein: CASSLVQEPYEQYF.

This clonotype has ten or more counts. This chain uses TRBV27 with TRBJ2-1; 8 positions match TRBD1. Germline V CDR1 and CDR2: MNHEY, SMNVEV (reference sequence). The CDR3 sequence is 15 residues long. J lost 6 bases, V lost 3 bases, and 7 bases had no gene match. This CDR3 reads CASSFRGRQGNEQFF. The CDR3 bases are TGTGCCAGCAGTTTCAGGGGGCGCCAAGGCAATGAGCAGTTCTTC.

This clonotype has more than one count but fewer than ten. The chain links TRBV18 to TRBJ1-6, with D tentatively TRBD1 (6 bases). This CDR3 is built from 18 residues. Germline V CDR1 and CDR2: KGHSH, LQKENI. V shed 1 base and J shed 5 bases, with 18 bases lying between them. CDR3 sequence: CASSPRTVKLEDNSPLHF. The CDR3 DNA reads TGTGCCAGCTCACCACGGACAGTGAAGCTGGAAGATAATTCACCCCTCCACTTT.

On this clonotype itself: This could be a read error, since a much larger clone is one nucleotide away. J is TRBJ2-3 and V is TRBV2, with 10 bases that match TRBD1. The assigned J gene may be wrong: the sequence end matches TRBJ1-5 better. This CDR3 has 15 amino acids. The germline gives CDR1 SNHLY, CDR2 FYNNEI. The DNA of the CDR3 is TGTGCCAGCAGTGCCGTAGGACAGGGGGTAGATACGCAGCATTTT. It yields the protein CASSAVGQGVDTQHF.

This clonotype was seen at least ten times. This sequence joins TRBV12-3 or TRBV12-4 and TRBJ1-2; possible D gene TRBD1, 5 bases. The CDR3 spans 16 residues. V shed 1 base and J shed 5 bases, with 17 bases lying between them. The DNA of the CDR3 is TGTGCCAGCAGTTTAGGTTCGACAGCAGTATGGTATGGCTACACCTTC. Amino acid sequence: CASSLGSTAVWYGYTF.

This clonotype was counted a single time. The rearrangement joins TRBV28 to TRBJ1-1, with 7 nucleotides matching TRBD1. The length of the CDR3 is 15 residues. Germline CDR1 MDHEN, CDR2 SYDVKM. J was trimmed by 2 bases and V by 8 bases; bases with no gene match: 11. CDR3 nucleotides: TGTGCCAGCCTTGAGGGGAACAGGGGCAACACTGAAGCTTTCTTT. Amino acid sequence: CASLEGNRGNTEAFF.

The V and J genes are TRBV12-3 or TRBV12-4 and TRBJ2-5; D may correspond to TRBD1 or TRBD2 (5 bases each). This CDR3 contains 12 residues. Deletions cut 3 bases from V and 9 bases from J, with 11 bases between. CDR3 region: CASSFRGTAQYF. CDR3 nucleotide sequence: TGTGCCAGCAGTTTCAGAGGGACGGCCCAGTACTTC.

Many counts were recorded for this clonotype. The rearrangement links TRBV5-1 to TRBJ1-6, with D tentatively TRBD1 (5 bases). CDR3 length: 17 amino acids. Trimming left V 4 bases short and J 0 bases short, with 14 bases between. CDR1 and CDR2 (germline): SGHRS, YFSETQ. CDR3 nucleotides: TGCGCCAGCAGCCCAGGGACGCTTAGCTCCTATAATTCACCCCTCCACTTT. Amino acids: CASSPGTLSSYNSPLHF.